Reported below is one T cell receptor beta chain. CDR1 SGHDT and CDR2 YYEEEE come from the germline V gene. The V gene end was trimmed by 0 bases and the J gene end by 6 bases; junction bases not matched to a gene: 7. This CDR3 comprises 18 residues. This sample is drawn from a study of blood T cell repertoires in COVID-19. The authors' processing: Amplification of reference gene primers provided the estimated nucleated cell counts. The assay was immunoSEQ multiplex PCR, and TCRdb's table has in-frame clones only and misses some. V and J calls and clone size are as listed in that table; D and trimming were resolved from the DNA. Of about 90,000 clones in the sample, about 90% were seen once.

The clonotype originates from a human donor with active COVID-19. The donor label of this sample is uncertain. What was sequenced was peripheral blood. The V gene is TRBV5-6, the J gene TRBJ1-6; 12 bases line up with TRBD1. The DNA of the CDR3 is TGTGCCAGCAGCTTGGGTGGGACAGGGGGCCTGGGTAATTCACCCCTCCACTTT. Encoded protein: CASSLGGTGGLGNSPLHF.